The 16 T cell receptor beta chains given below trace back to one sample, sequenced in a study of blood T cell repertoires in COVID-19. Profiled with immunoSEQ multiplex PCR; TCRdb holds only in-frame clones, not every one. The sample holds around 150,000 clones; about nine tenths are singletons and the top ten take roughly 4%. Sequenced input: peripheral blood. The receptors were gathered from a woman aged 55-75 years who had recovered from COVID-19.

This clone occurred a few times. The V and J genes are TRBV9 and TRBJ2-2; TRBD2 agrees at 12 bases. Germline CDR1 reads SGDLS; CDR2 reads YYNGEE. The CDR3 length is 18 residues. V lost 0 bases and J lost 4; bases outside the gene matches: 7. The DNA for the CDR3 is TGTGCCAGCAGCGTAGCTAGCGGGGGGGCTCGCGGCACCGGGGAGCTGTTTTTT. It yields the protein CASSVASGGARGTGELFF.

This clone has just one count. The rearrangement uses TRBV3-1 (or the pseudogene TRBV3-2) and TRBJ1-1; 8 positions match TRBD1. V trimming: 0 bases; J trimming: 10 bases; junction bases outside the gene matches: 4. The CDR3 is 13 amino acids. Germline V CDR1 and CDR2: LGHDT, YNNKEL (reference sequence). CDR3 protein: CASSQDGQGLAFF. The CDR3 region has the DNA TGTGCCAGCAGCCAAGACGGACAGGGATTAGCTTTCTTT.

The chain combines TRBV6-5 with TRBJ2-7, with 8 nucleotides matching TRBD2. CDR1 and CDR2 from the germline V gene are MNHEY and SVGAGI. The V and J ends lost 0 bases and 4 bases, in that order; junction bases with no gene match: 5. The CDR3 runs 15 residues. CDR3: CASSYSASGSYEQYF. The DNA of the CDR3 is TGTGCCAGCAGTTACTCGGCTAGCGGGTCTTACGAGCAGTACTTC.

Notes on this clone: The junction and the germline gene differ at one end; a read error may be behind it. The V call is TRBV7-2, the J call TRBJ2-7; D uncertain. The CDR3 spans 15 residues. CDR1 SGHTA and CDR2 FQGNSA come from the germline V gene. CDR3 sequence (DNA): TGTGCCAGCAGCTTAATTCCCACCCGGTCCTATGAGCAGTACTTC. Encoded protein: CASSLIPTRSYEQYF.

The chain couples TRBV2 to TRBJ2-5, with 8 positions matching TRBD2. The CDR3 is made up of 15 amino acids. The V segment lost 5 bases and the J segment 7 bases; nucleotides outside the gene matches: 12. Per germline, CDR1 SNHLY and CDR2 FYNNEI. In DNA form, the CDR3 reads TGTGCCAGCAGTTCCCCCGGGACTAGTATTCGGACCCAGTACTTC. This gives the protein CASSSPGTSIRTQYF.

The J gene is TRBJ1-5, the V gene TRBV15; no definite D call. Germline V gene data show CDR1 as LNHNV and CDR2 as YYDKDF (reference sequence). V was trimmed by 6 bases and J by 6 bases, leaving 9 bases between them. The CDR3 spans 12 residues. CDR3 in DNA: TGTGCCACCAGAGATCTAGGTCAGCCCCAGCATTTT. Translation gives CATRDLGQPQHF.

V is TRBV28 and J is TRBJ1-5; perhaps TRBD1 as D (5 bases). Germline CDR1 is MDHEN and CDR2 is SYDVKM. There are 13 residues in the CDR3. Trimming shortened V by 5 bases and J by 8 bases, and 13 bases separated the two germline ends. Here the CDR3 reads CASSVSRAKPQHF. CDR3 in DNA: TGTGCCAGCAGTGTTTCCAGGGCTAAGCCCCAGCATTTT.

The sample holds one count of this clone. The rearrangement links TRBV7-2 to TRBJ2-6; no clear D gene. V was pared by 5 bases and J by 0 bases, with 5 bases between. This CDR3 has 14 residues. Germline CDR1 SGHTA, CDR2 FQGNSA. The CDR3 bases are TGTGCCAGCAGCGGTAGCTCTGGGGCCAACGTCCTGACTTTC. Amino acid sequence: CASSGSSGANVLTF.

This clone has only one observation. The rearrangement uses TRBV5-1 and TRBJ1-2; D is unclear. CDR3 size: 15 residues. V lost 0 bases to trimming and J lost 0 bases, with 9 bases between them. The germline V gene has CDR1 SGHRS and CDR2 YFSETQ. CDR3 in DNA: TGCGCCAGCAGCTTGGATTCGGGGACTAACTATGGCTACACCTTC. It specifies CASSLDSGTNYGYTF.

The V and J genes are TRBV4-3 and TRBJ1-4; the match to TRBD1 covers 9 bases. Germline CDR1 and CDR2: LGHNA and YSLEER. V shed 0 bases, J shed 8 bases, and the junction held 4 bases outside the gene matches. There are 15 residues in the CDR3. Written as DNA, the CDR3 is TGCGCCAGCAGCCAAGAGGGACAGGGAGGCGAAAAACTGTTTTTT. Protein product: CASSQEGQGGEKLFF.

The V and J genes are TRBV28 and TRBJ1-4; a possible D gene is TRBD1 (5 bases). CDR1 MDHEN and CDR2 SYDVKM come from the germline V gene. The CDR3 runs 13 residues. V was clipped by 8 bases and J by 4 bases, with 11 bases between them. The CDR3 sequence: CASGRGDNEKLFF. The CDR3 DNA is TGTGCCAGCGGTCGGGGGGATAATGAAAAACTGTTTTTT.

The rearrangement links TRBV24-1 to TRBJ2-1; 9 nucleotides match TRBD2. The CDR3 totals 15 residues. J was trimmed by 0 bases and V by 9 bases; bases with no gene match: 5. Germline-derived CDR1 and CDR2 are KGHDR and SFDVKD. The CDR3 loop reads CATHSGGGSYNEQFF. The CDR3, as DNA: TGTGCCACCCATAGCGGGGGCGGCTCCTACAATGAGCAGTTCTTC.

For this clone: Other nucleotide sequences in the sample specify the same CDR3. The chain employs TRBV5-1 and TRBJ1-4; D remains ambiguous. Germline V gene lookup returns CDR1 SGHRS and CDR2 YFSETQ. The CDR3 has 14 residues. V was shortened by 0 bases and J by 4 bases, with 7 bases between the two germline ends. The CDR3 reads CASSLDTGNEKLFF. The CDR3 region has the DNA TGCGCCAGCAGCTTGGATACGGGTAATGAAAAACTGTTTTTT.

In this sample, this clone turned up once. V gene TRBV5-1 combines with J gene TRBJ2-5; 7 nucleotides match TRBD1. Unmatched junction bases numbered 15, after V lost 4 bases and J lost 9 bases. CDR3 length equals 15 residues. The germline V gene encodes CDR1 SGHRS and CDR2 YFSETQ. CDR3 protein: CASSQPDRLVVSQYF. The CDR3 nucleotides read TGCGCCAGCAGCCAACCGGACAGGTTAGTAGTGTCCCAGTACTTC.

V usage is TRBV6-2 or TRBV6-3 and J usage is TRBJ2-5; 7 bases agree with TRBD2. V dropped 2 bases and J dropped 3; count of bases not matched to a gene: 15. This CDR3 is built from 18 residues. CDR1 is MNHEY and CDR2 is SVGEGT in the germline V gene. The CDR3 DNA sequence: TGTGCCAGCAGTTACAACGGGGGGTCTAGCGGCCTTGAAGAGACCCAGTACTTC. It is translated as CASSYNGGSSGLEETQYF.

The genes are TRBV10-3 and TRBJ2-3, with 11 bases identical to TRBD2. This CDR3 comprises 15 residues. The germline V gene encodes CDR1 ENHRY and CDR2 SYGVKD. V was clipped by 7 bases and J by 0 bases; unmatched bases: 3. The DNA for the CDR3 is TGTGCCATCAACAGACTAGCGGGGAGCACAGATACGCAGTATTTT. Its protein is CAINRLAGSTDTQYF.